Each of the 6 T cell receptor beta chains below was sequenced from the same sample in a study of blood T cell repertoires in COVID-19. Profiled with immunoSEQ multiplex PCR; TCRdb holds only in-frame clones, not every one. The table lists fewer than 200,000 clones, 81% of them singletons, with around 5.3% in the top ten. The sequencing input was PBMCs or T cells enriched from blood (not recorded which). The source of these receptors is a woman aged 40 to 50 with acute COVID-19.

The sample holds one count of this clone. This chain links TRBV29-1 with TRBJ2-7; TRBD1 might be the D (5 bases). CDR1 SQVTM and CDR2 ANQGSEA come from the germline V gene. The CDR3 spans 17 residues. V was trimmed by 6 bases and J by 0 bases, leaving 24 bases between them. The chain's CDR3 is CSVGWGGLLTNSYEQYF. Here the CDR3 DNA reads TGCAGCGTGGGCTGGGGCGGCTTATTAACTAACTCCTACGAGCAGTACTTC.

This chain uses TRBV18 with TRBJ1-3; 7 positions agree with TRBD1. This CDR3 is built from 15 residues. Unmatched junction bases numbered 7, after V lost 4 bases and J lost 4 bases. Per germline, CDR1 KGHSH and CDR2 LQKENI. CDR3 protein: CASSRDRVGGNTIYF. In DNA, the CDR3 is TGTGCCAGCTCACGCGACAGGGTGGGCGGAAACACCATATATTTT.

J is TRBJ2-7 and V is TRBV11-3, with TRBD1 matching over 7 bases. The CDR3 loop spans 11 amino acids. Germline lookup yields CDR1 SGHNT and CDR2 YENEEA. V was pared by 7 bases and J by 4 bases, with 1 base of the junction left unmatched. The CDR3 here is CASKGAYEQYV. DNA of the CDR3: TGTGCCAGCAAGGGGGCGTACGAGCAGTACGTC.

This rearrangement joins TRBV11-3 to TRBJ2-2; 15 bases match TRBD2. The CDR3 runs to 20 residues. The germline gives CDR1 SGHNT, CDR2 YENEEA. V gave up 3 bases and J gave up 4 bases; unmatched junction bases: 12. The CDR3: CASSLPDGRGLAGGTGELFF. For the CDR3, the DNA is TGTGCCAGCAGCTTGCCAGATGGAAGGGGACTAGCGGGAGGCACCGGGGAGCTGTTTTTT.

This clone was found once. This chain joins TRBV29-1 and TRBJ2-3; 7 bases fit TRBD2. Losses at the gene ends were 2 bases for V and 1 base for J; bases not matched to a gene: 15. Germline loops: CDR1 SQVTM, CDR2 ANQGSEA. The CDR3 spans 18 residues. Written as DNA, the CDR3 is TGCAGCGTTGAAAAAATTCGCGGGAGTTCTGGGCGCACAGATACGCAGTATTTT. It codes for CSVEKIRGSSGRTDTQYF.

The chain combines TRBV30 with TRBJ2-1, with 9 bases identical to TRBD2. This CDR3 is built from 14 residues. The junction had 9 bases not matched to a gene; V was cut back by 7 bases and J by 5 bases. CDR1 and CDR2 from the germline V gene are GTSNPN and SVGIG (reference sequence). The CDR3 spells CAFVRTSAHNEQFF. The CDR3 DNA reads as TGTGCCTTCGTCAGGACTAGCGCACACAATGAGCAGTTCTTC. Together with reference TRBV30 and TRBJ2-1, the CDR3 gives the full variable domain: SQTIHQWPATLVQPVGSPLSLECTVEGTSNPNLYWYRQAAGRGLQLLFYSVGIGQISSEVPQNLSASRPQDRQFILSSKKLLLSDSGFYLCAFVRTSAHNEQFFGPGTRLTVL.